The source of this T cell receptor beta chain is a study of T cells after yellow fever vaccination. Germline V CDR1 and CDR2: SGHDT, YYEEEE. The V gene end was trimmed by 4 bases and the J gene end by 9 bases; junction bases not matched to a gene: 6. The CDR3 length is 12 residues. MiXCR, applied by TCRdb to the 5' RACE reads, yields one record per CDR3 protein. The table shows 180,000 or so distinct CDR3 sequences, with about 10% occurring only once. The chain has TRBV5-6 and TRBJ1-1; 7 positions agree with TRBD1. Material: CD8+ T cells sorted from PBMCs, obtained 15 days after the yellow fever booster vaccination. The receptor was derived from a man aged 18 to 30 who received the YFV17D yellow fever vaccine. The CDR3 reads CASSLTDRKAFF. DNA for the CDR3: TGTGCCAGCAGCCTTACGGACAGGAAAGCTTTCTTT.